These 27 T cell receptor beta chains share one sample of origin, sequenced in a study of T-cell memory formation after mild COVID-19. TCRdb ran MiXCR on the 5' RACE reads and lists one entry per CDR3 protein. In the table there are approximately 350,000 distinct CDR3 sequences, around 13% of which are singletons. Source material: PBMCs or a T cell subset sorted from them (not recorded which). These receptors all stem from a man aged 18 to 35 who had mild COVID-19 (a few samples of this study predate the infection). Cell type and time point are not known.

This clonotype was detected a few times. The rearrangement uses TRBV11-2 and TRBJ2-5; 8 bases align to TRBD2. Trimming at V came to 6 bases and at J to 2 bases, leaving 5 bases not matched to a gene. The V gene's germline CDR1 is SGHAT and CDR2 FQNNGV. The CDR3 has 14 residues. CDR3 sequence reads: CASSGLAEQETQYF. The CDR3 DNA follows: TGTGCCAGCAGTGGACTAGCAGAACAAGAGACCCAGTACTTC.

The CDR3 sequence: CASRSTDRYGYTF. The DNA of the CDR3 is TGTGCCAGCAGATCGACAGACCGCTATGGCTACACCTTC. The gene calls are TRBV6-6 and TRBJ1-2, with a tentative D call TRBD1 (5 bases). Germline CDR1 reads MNHNY; CDR2 reads SVGAGI (reference sequence). V was clipped by 6 bases and J by 4 bases, with 12 bases between them. The CDR3 has 13 residues.

V usage is TRBV6-6 and J usage is TRBJ1-5; D is possibly TRBD1 (6 bases). Trimming took 6 bases from V and 6 from J, leaving 12 bases between them. Germline CDR1 and CDR2: MNHNY and SVGAGI (reference sequence). The CDR3 has 13 residues. CDR3 protein: CASRSQGSQPQHF. CDR3 bases: TGTGCCAGCAGATCCCAGGGGAGTCAGCCCCAGCATTTT.

Only a few counts were recorded for this clonotype. This rearrangement joins TRBV20-1 to TRBJ2-7; 9 bases agree with TRBD1. Germline V gene data show CDR1 as DFQATT and CDR2 as SNEGSKA (reference sequence). The trim removed 3 bases at V and 2 bases at J, leaving 2 bases unmatched. CDR3 length: 13 amino acids. DNA of the CDR3: TGCAGTGCTAGGTGGACAGGGGCCTACGAGCAGTACTTC. Translated, it gives CSARWTGAYEQYF.

This clonotype was detected a few times. This chain uses TRBV4-1 with TRBJ2-5; D tentatively fits TRBD1 or TRBD2 (6 bases each). Looked up from germline, CDR1 is MGHRA and CDR2 is YSYEKL. Deletions cut 3 bases from V and 0 bases from J, with 17 bases between. This CDR3 has 17 amino acids. CDR3 DNA: TGCGCCAGCAGCCACTTTGGGCAGGGGAGGTACCAAGAGACCCAGTACTTC. Translation gives CASSHFGQGRYQETQYF.

This clonotype showed up many times. J is TRBJ1-1 and V is TRBV27, with D uncertain. The V and J ends lost 2 bases and 3 bases respectively, with 10 bases between them. This CDR3 is built from 14 residues. CDR1 and CDR2 from the germline V gene are MNHEY and SMNVEV (reference sequence). The CDR3 sequence is CASSLGPGYTEAFF. In nucleotides, the CDR3 is TGTGCCAGCAGTTTAGGTCCGGGGTACACTGAAGCTTTCTTT.

The gene calls are TRBV6-6 and TRBJ2-6, with D perhaps matching TRBD2 (5 bases). The CDR3 length is 17 residues. V shed 6 bases and J shed 1 base, with 16 bases lying between them. The germline V gene has CDR1 MNHNY and CDR2 SVGAGI (reference sequence). CDR3: CASRFPGRGSGANVLTF. CDR3 bases: TGTGCCAGCAGGTTCCCTGGCCGGGGATCTGGGGCCAACGTCCTGACTTTC.

The sample holds one count of this clonotype. The V gene is TRBV6-6, the J gene TRBJ2-7, with D possibly TRBD2 on 6 matching bases. CDR1 and CDR2 (germline): MNHNY, SVGAGI (reference sequence). The V end was cut by 7 bases, the J end by 6 bases, with 13 bases between. The CDR3 runs to 12 residues. The CDR3 DNA follows: TGTGCCAGCAAGTCTGGGGAGGTCGAGCAGTACGTC. Protein sequence: CASKSGEVEQYV.

In this sample, this clonotype turned up a few times. This sequence joins TRBV5-1 and TRBJ2-3; the D is unclear. The germline V gene encodes CDR1 SGHRS and CDR2 YFSETQ. V lost 6 bases and J 4 bases, leaving 18 bases between the germline ends. The CDR3 is made up of 15 amino acids. CDR3 in DNA: TGCGCCAGCAACTCAGGCGTGATAGGCGCAGATACGCAGTATTTT. It is translated as CASNSGVIGADTQYF.

The chain carries TRBV6-5 and TRBJ2-3; TRBD2 matches at 15 bases. Germline assignment: CDR1 MNHEY and CDR2 SVGAGI. The CDR3 is 14 amino acids. The J segment lost 9 bases and the V segment lost 2 bases, leaving 0 bases of the junction unmatched. CDR3 coding DNA: TGTGCCAGCAGTTACGGGACTAGCGGGGGGACGCAGTATTTT. It yields the protein CASSYGTSGGTQYF.

The chain recombines TRBV12-3 or TRBV12-4 with TRBJ2-7, with D perhaps TRBD1 (6 bases). V was trimmed by 4 bases and J by 6 bases, leaving 16 bases between them. The CDR3 loop spans 14 amino acids. CDR3 sequence: CASSCRDTLPEQYV. In DNA, the CDR3 is TGTGCCAGCAGTTGCCGGGACACCCTCCCCGAGCAGTACGTC.

This clonotype was seen ten or more times. In DNA form, the CDR3 reads TGTGCCAGCCGGGAGGGGAATTCACCCCTCCACTTT. Residues: CASREGNSPLHF. The chain employs TRBV7-2 and TRBJ1-6, with a tentative D call TRBD1 (5 bases). The CDR3 loop spans 12 amino acids. Trimming took 8 bases from V and 7 from J, leaving 9 bases between them. CDR1 and CDR2 (germline): SGHTA, FQGNSA.

This clonotype was counted between two and nine times. V gene TRBV4-3 combines with J gene TRBJ2-1; 8 bases line up with TRBD1. Germline CDR1 is LGHNA and CDR2 is YSLEER. V trimming: 4 bases; J trimming: 4 bases; junction bases outside the gene matches: 9. CDR3 size: 16 residues. CDR3 in DNA: TGCGCCAGCAGCCTGTCCCCCCAGGGGGCTTACAATGAGCAGTTCTTC. This translates into CASSLSPQGAYNEQFF.

The gene calls are TRBV6-5 and TRBJ1-2, with D perhaps matching TRBD1 (6 bases). Trimming stripped 0 bases from V and 8 bases from J, with 13 bases between. The CDR3 consists of 14 residues. Germline V gene lookup returns CDR1 MNHEY and CDR2 SVGAGI. CDR3 DNA sequence: TGTGCCAGCAGTTACTCGGGGACATATGGAGGCTACACCTTC. As protein: CASSYSGTYGGYTF.

The V and J genes are TRBV6-6 and TRBJ2-5; 8 positions match TRBD1. Germline V gives CDR1 MNHNY, CDR2 SVGAGI (reference sequence). V dropped 0 bases and J dropped 3; count of bases not matched to a gene: 3. CDR3 length: 15 amino acids. The CDR3 DNA reads as TGTGCCAGCAGTTACTCGTGGACAGGGAAAGAGACCCAGTACTTC. Its translation: CASSYSWTGKETQYF.

This chain joins TRBV5-6 and TRBJ2-7; the match to TRBD1 covers 9 bases. Per the germline V gene, CDR1 is SGHDT and CDR2 is YYEEEE. V gave up 4 bases and J gave up 9 bases; unmatched junction bases: 11. CDR3 length: 14 residues. CDR3 amino acids: CASSPGQGWSGQYV. The CDR3 nucleotides are TGTGCCAGCAGCCCGGGACAGGGTTGGTCTGGGCAGTACGTC.

The gene calls are TRBV27 and TRBJ2-2; 8 positions agree with TRBD1. CDR1 MNHEY and CDR2 SMNVEV come from the germline V gene (reference sequence). Germline trimming cut 8 bases from V and 3 bases from J; bases unmatched to any gene: 2. The CDR3 sequence is 13 residues long. CDR3 coding DNA: TGTGCCAGCCTGGGACAGGACACCGGGGAGCTGTTTTTT. This sequence encodes CASLGQDTGELFF.

CDR3 sequence (DNA): TGTGCCAGCAGCTTAGGTATCAATAACTATGGCTACACCTTC. Amino acid sequence: CASSLGINNYGYTF. This chain uses TRBV7-9 with TRBJ1-2; no clear D. CDR1 is SEHNR, CDR2 FQNEAQ, per germline (reference sequence). V lost 1 base, J lost 1 base, and 7 bases lay in between. This CDR3 has 14 amino acids.

This clonotype came up many times. The chain links TRBV9 to TRBJ2-5; D unresolved. CDR3 size: 14 residues. Germline values: CDR1 SGDLS, CDR2 YYNGEE. With 5 bases removed from V and 2 bases from J, the gap between germline ends came to 13 bases. CDR3 in DNA: TGTGCCAGCAGTTCCTCGTCGCGTCAAGAGACCCAGTACTTC. It yields the protein CASSSSSRQETQYF.

This clonotype appeared a few times. V and J are TRBV7-9 and TRBJ2-5, with 8 bases matching TRBD1. Unmatched junction bases numbered 8, after V lost 6 bases and J lost 5 bases. Germline lookup yields CDR1 SEHNR and CDR2 FQNEAQ (reference sequence). The CDR3 loop spans 14 amino acids. This CDR3 is CASSSTGGSETQYF. CDR3 DNA sequence: TGTGCCAGCAGTTCCACAGGGGGGTCGGAGACCCAGTACTTC. Filled out from reference TRBV7-9 and TRBJ2-5, the complete variable domain reads DTGVSQNPRHKITKRGQNVTFRCDPISEHNRLYWYRQTLGQGPEFLTYFQNEAQLEKSRLLSDRFSAERPKGSFSTLEIQRTEQGDSAMYLCASSSTGGSETQYFGPGTRLLVL.

Many counts were recorded for this clonotype. This chain connects TRBV6-5 to TRBJ1-6; D unresolved. This CDR3 region has 14 residues. Germline CDR1 is MNHEY and CDR2 is SVGAGI. Trimming shortened V by 6 bases and J by 7 bases, and 13 bases separated the two germline ends. The CDR3 is CASRWGTANSPLHF. In DNA form, the CDR3 reads TGTGCCAGCAGGTGGGGAACTGCGAATTCACCCCTCCACTTT.

This clonotype was counted only a few times. The V gene is TRBV29-1, the J gene TRBJ1-6, with TRBD1 matching over 10 bases. Trimming removed 7 bases from V and 4 bases from J; junction bases left unmatched: 4. The CDR3 sequence is 14 residues long. CDR1 SQVTM and CDR2 ANQGSEA come from the germline V gene. CDR3 sequence (DNA): TGCAGCGCACGGACAGGGGGGTATAATTCACCCCTCCACTTT. It codes for CSARTGGYNSPLHF.

This clonotype was recorded a few times. Written as DNA, the CDR3 is TGTGCCAGCACCCACGATGGGATAGACGAAAAACTGTTTTTT. The encoded protein is CASTHDGIDEKLFF. The chain has TRBV7-2 and TRBJ1-4; D ambiguous. The CDR3 loop spans 14 amino acids. Trimming stripped 7 bases from V and 8 bases from J, with 17 bases between. Germline loops: CDR1 SGHTA, CDR2 FQGNSA.

This clonotype occurred a few times. The V call is TRBV6-5, the J call TRBJ1-1; no clear D. V was cut by 0 bases and J by 1 base, with 9 bases left in between. There are 15 residues in the CDR3. CDR1 and CDR2 from the germline V gene are MNHEY and SVGAGI. Written as DNA, the CDR3 is TGTGCCAGCAGTTACTCGAGTAAAGCGAACACTGAAGCTTTCTTT. This codes for CASSYSSKANTEAFF.

The CDR3 spells CSAVNGELSPYEQYF. The DNA of the CDR3 is TGCAGTGCTGTTAATGGGGAACTTAGCCCCTACGAGCAGTACTTC. The chain recombines TRBV20-1 with TRBJ2-7, with D uncertain. The CDR3 is 15 amino acids. Germline loops: CDR1 DFQATT, CDR2 SNEGSKA (reference sequence). Deletions cut 5 bases from V and 2 bases from J, with 19 bases between.

Remarks on this clonotype: This could be a read error, since a much larger clone is one nucleotide away. The chain uses TRBV20-1 and TRBJ2-3; maybe TRBD1 (5 bases). From germline, CDR1 is DFQATT and CDR2 SNEGSKA (reference sequence). V shed 1 base and J shed 0 bases, with 20 bases lying between them. CDR3 length: 18 amino acids. The CDR3 nucleotides read TGCAGTGCTAGAGTTCTCGCAGGACACGGAACTAGCACAGATACGCAGTATTTT. It translates to CSARVLAGHGTSTDTQYF.

This clonotype was seen a few times. The chain is built from TRBV6-5 and TRBJ1-2; D is unclear. V was cut by 6 bases and J by 10 bases, with 21 bases left in between. CDR1 is MNHEY, CDR2 SVGAGI, per germline. CDR3 length equals 14 residues. CDR3: CASRRGGSPYPYTF. The CDR3, as DNA: TGTGCCAGCAGACGTGGTGGCAGCCCCTATCCCTACACCTTC.